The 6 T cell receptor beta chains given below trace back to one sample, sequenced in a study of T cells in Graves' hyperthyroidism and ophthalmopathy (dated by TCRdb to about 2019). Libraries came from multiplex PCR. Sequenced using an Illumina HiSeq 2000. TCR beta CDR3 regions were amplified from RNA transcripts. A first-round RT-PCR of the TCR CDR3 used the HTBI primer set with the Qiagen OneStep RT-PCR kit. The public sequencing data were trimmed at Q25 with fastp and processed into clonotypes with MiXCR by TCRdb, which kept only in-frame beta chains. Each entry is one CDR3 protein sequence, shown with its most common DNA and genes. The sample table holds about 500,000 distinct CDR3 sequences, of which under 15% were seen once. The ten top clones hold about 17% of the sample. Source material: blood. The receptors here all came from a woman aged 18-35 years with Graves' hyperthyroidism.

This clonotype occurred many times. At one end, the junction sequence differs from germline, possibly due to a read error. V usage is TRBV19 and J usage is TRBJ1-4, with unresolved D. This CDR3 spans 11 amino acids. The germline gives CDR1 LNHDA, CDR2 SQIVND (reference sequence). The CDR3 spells CASTANEKLFF. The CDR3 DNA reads TGTGCCAGTACCGCTAACGAAAAACTGTTTTTT.

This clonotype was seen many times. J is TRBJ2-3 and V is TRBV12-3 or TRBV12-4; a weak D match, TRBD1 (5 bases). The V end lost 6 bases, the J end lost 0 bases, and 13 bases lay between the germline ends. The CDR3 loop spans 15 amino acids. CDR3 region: CASRQGALSTDTQYF. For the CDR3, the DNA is TGTGCCAGCAGACAAGGGGCTCTAAGCACAGATACGCAGTATTTT.

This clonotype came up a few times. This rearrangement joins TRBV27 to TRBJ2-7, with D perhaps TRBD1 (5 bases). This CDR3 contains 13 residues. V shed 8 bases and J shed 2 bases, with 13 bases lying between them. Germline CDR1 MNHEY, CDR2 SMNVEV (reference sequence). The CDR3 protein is CASRGQSPYEQYF. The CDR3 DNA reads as TGTGCCAGCCGCGGACAATCCCCCTACGAGCAGTACTTC.

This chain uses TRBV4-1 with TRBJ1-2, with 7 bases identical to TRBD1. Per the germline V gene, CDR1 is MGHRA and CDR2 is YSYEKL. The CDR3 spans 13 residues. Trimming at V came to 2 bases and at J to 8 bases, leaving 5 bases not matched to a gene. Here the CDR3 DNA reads TGCGCCAGCAGCCAAATCGACAGGGCGGGCTACACCTTC. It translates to CASSQIDRAGYTF.

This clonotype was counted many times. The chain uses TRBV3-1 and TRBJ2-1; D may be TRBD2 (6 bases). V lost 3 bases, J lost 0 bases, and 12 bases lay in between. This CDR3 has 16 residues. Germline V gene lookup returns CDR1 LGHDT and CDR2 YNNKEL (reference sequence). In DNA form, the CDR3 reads TGTGCCAGCAGCCAGGGACTGGCTAGCTCCTACAATGAGCAGTTCTTC. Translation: CASSQGLASSYNEQFF.

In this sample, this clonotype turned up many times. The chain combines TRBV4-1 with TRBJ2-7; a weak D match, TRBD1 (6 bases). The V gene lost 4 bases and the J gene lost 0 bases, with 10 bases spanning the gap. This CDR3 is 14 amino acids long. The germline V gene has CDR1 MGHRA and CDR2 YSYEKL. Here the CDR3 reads CASSPTQGSYEQYV. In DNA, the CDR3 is TGCGCCAGCAGCCCGACACAGGGCTCCTACGAGCAGTACGTC.